A few counts support the clone carrying this T cell receptor (beta chain). V shed 6 bases and J shed 3 bases, with 15 bases lying between them. The CDR3 is 14 amino acids. Germline CDR1 DFQATT, CDR2 SNEGSKA (reference sequence). The sample is drawn from a study of T-cell memory formation after mild COVID-19. TCRdb called the 5' RACE reads again in MiXCR, with one record for every CDR3 protein. Here the sample spans a few hundred thousand distinct CDR3 sequences, about an eighth being singletons. J is TRBJ1-3 and V is TRBV20-1; a weak D match, TRBD1 (6 bases). The clonotype comes from a man younger than 30 who had mild COVID-19 (a few samples of this study predate the infection). Cell type and time point are not known. Sample: PBMCs or a T cell subset sorted from them (not recorded which). CDR3 coding DNA: TGCAGTGCGCCACAGGGTACTTTTGGAAACACCATATATTTT. It codes for CSAPQGTFGNTIYF.